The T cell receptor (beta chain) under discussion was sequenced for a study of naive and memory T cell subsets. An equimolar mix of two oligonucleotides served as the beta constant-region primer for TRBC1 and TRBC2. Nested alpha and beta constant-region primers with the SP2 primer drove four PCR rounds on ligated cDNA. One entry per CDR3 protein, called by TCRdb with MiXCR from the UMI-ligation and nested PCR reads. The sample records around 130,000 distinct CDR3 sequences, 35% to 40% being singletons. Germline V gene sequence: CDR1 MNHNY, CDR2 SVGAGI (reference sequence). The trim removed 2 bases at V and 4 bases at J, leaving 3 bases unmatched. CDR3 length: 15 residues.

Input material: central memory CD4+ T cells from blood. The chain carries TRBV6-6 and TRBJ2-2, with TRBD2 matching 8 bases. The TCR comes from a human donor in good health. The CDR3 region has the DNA TGTGCCAGCAGTTACAATAGCGGGACCACCGGGGAGCTGTTTTTT. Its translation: CASSYNSGTTGELFF.